The 18 T cell receptor beta chains below come from one sample, sequenced in a study of cytomegalovirus exposure and HLA in healthy donors. Researchers ran the PCR with 60 Vbeta and 13 Jbeta primers. Sequencing used immunoSEQ multiplex PCR; TCRdb keeps in-frame clones, though not all of them. The table lists around 150,000 clones, roughly 75% of them singletons, with 11% in the top ten. Source material: PBMCs. Source of these receptors: a young man in good health and CMV-seropositive.

This sequence joins TRBV27 and TRBJ2-7; D is possibly TRBD1 (5 bases). There are 16 residues in the CDR3. The V end was cut by 6 bases, the J end by 3 bases, with 21 bases between. Germline values: CDR1 MNHEY, CDR2 SMNVEV (reference sequence). The CDR3: CASSPIGAGIDYEQYF. The CDR3 region has the DNA TGTGCCAGCAGCCCTATTGGGGCAGGGATTGACTACGAGCAGTACTTC.

The chain employs TRBV5-1 and TRBJ1-1; TRBD1 might be the D (5 bases). CDR1 SGHRS and CDR2 YFSETQ come from the germline V gene. V lost 0 bases and J lost 1, with 7 bases in between. This CDR3 has 14 residues. The CDR3 DNA reads TGCGCCAGCAGCTTGGAGGGGCCGAACACTGAAGCTTTCTTT. Translation: CASSLEGPNTEAFF. The whole variable domain, filled in from reference TRBV5-1 and TRBJ1-1, reads KAGVTQTPRYLIKTRGQQVTLSCSPISGHRSVSWYQQTPGQGLQFLFEYFSETQRNKGNFPGRFSGRQFSNSRSEMNVSTLELGDSALYLCASSLEGPNTEAFFGQGTRLTVV.

The rearrangement uses TRBV29-1 and TRBJ2-3; 13 bases are shared with TRBD2. CDR3 length: 17 residues. CDR1 SQVTM and CDR2 ANQGSEA come from the germline V gene. With 6 bases clipped from V and 0 bases from J, the junction kept 9 bases outside the gene matches. The CDR3 DNA reads as TGCAGCGTGGACGGACTAGCGGGAGCCCCTAGCACAGATACGCAGTATTTT. Its translation: CSVDGLAGAPSTDTQYF.

The CDR3 loop reads CASSVDRNTEAFF. The CDR3, as DNA: TGTGCCAGCAGCGTTGACAGGAACACTGAAGCTTTCTTT. The V and J genes are TRBV9 and TRBJ1-1, with D possibly matching TRBD1 (5 bases). The CDR3 extends over 13 amino acids. V dropped 2 bases and J dropped 1 base, with 6 bases sitting between them. Germline V lookup: CDR1 SGDLS, CDR2 YYNGEE.

This clone was detected a few times. The chain is built from TRBV7-3 and TRBJ1-1; D is ambiguous. V was cut by 2 bases and J by 3 bases, with 10 bases left in between. Germline CDR1 and CDR2: SGHTA and FQGTGA. The CDR3 has 14 residues. CDR3 bases: TGTGCCAGCAGCTTACGGGGTTTGGACACTGAAGCTTTCTTT. Translation: CASSLRGLDTEAFF.

The chain is built from TRBV19 and TRBJ2-7, with TRBD2 identical over 11 bases. The CDR3 spans 16 residues. V dropped 0 bases and J dropped 5; count of bases not matched to a gene: 6. From germline, CDR1 is LNHDA and CDR2 SQIVND (reference sequence). The CDR3 region is CASSIDLAGGDDEQYF. The CDR3 DNA is TGTGCCAGTAGTATAGACCTAGCGGGAGGTGACGACGAGCAGTACTTC.

The chain combines TRBV11-2 with TRBJ2-1; 10 nucleotides match TRBD2. This CDR3 contains 17 residues. The germline V gene encodes CDR1 SGHAT and CDR2 FQNNGV. V lost 6 bases to trimming and J lost 6 bases; unmatched junction nucleotides: 14. CDR3 in amino acids: CASRPRTSGKGVNEQFF. The CDR3 coding sequence is TGTGCCAGCAGACCTCGGACTAGCGGTAAGGGGGTCAATGAGCAGTTCTTC.

The chain links TRBV5-1 to TRBJ2-5; 9 bases align to TRBD1. The V segment lost 3 bases and the J segment 2 bases; nucleotides outside the gene matches: 2. The V gene's germline CDR1 is SGHRS and CDR2 YFSETQ. CDR3 length: 14 residues. CDR3 coding DNA: TGCGCCAGCAGCTGGGGGACAGGGCAAGAGACCCAGTACTTC. This sequence encodes CASSWGTGQETQYF.

The chain has TRBV28 and TRBJ1-5; tentatively, D is TRBD1 (5 bases). V was clipped by 5 bases and J by 10 bases, with 18 bases between them. The germline V gene has CDR1 MDHEN and CDR2 SYDVKM. This CDR3 has 14 residues. Here the CDR3 reads CASSPQEFLSPQHF. In DNA form, the CDR3 reads TGTGCCAGCAGTCCACAGGAGTTCCTTAGCCCCCAGCATTTT.

The chain employs TRBV15 and TRBJ1-3; D ambiguous. Trimming removed 0 bases at V and 1 base at J, with 10 bases between. The CDR3 has 16 amino acids. Germline V gene data show CDR1 as LNHNV and CDR2 as YYDKDF (reference sequence). The CDR3 loop reads CATSRDGGRSGNTIYF. CDR3 DNA sequence: TGTGCCACCAGCAGAGATGGTGGCAGATCTGGAAACACCATATATTTT.

The gene calls are TRBV6-1 and TRBJ1-1; 10 bases match TRBD1. CDR3 length: 14 amino acids. Germline trimming cut 8 bases from V and 4 bases from J; bases unmatched to any gene: 7. Germline V CDR1 and CDR2: MNHNS, SASEGT. DNA for the CDR3: TGTGCCAGCCGTCCGGGACAGGGGAGCACTGAAGCTTTCTTT. Translated, it gives CASRPGQGSTEAFF.

The chain is built from TRBV29-1 and TRBJ2-1; 7 bases are a match to TRBD2. CDR1 is SQVTM, CDR2 ANQGSEA, per germline. There are 14 residues in the CDR3. V trimming: 1 base; J trimming: 2 bases; junction bases outside the gene matches: 2. CDR3 protein: CSVEAGGTYNEQFF. The CDR3 DNA reads TGCAGCGTTGAAGCGGGAGGAACCTACAATGAGCAGTTCTTC.

The CDR3 is CASSESSRLAGDNEQFF. In nucleotides, the CDR3 is TGCGCCAGCAGTGAGTCTAGTCGACTAGCGGGGGACAATGAGCAGTTCTTC. This chain connects TRBV10-1 to TRBJ2-1, with 12 nucleotides matching TRBD2. The CDR3 is made up of 17 amino acids. CDR1 WNHNN and CDR2 SYGVQD come from the germline V gene (reference sequence). The junction had 5 bases not matched to a gene; V was cut back by 0 bases and J by 5 bases.

The chain couples TRBV19 to TRBJ1-3; D might be TRBD1 (5 bases). The CDR3 has 19 residues. V lost 4 bases to trimming and J lost 4 bases, with 26 bases between them. The germline V gene encodes CDR1 LNHDA and CDR2 SQIVND (reference sequence). Written as DNA, the CDR3 is TGTGCCAGTAGTAATGCGGGGGGGATTGGAGGTTCCTTCGGAAACACCATATATTTT. As protein: CASSNAGGIGGSFGNTIYF.

The chain employs TRBV10-1 and TRBJ2-1; unclear D gene. CDR1 and CDR2 from the germline V gene are WNHNN and SYGVQD (reference sequence). The CDR3 runs to 13 residues. The V end lost 0 bases, the J end lost 10 bases, and 10 bases lay between the germline ends. The CDR3 reads CASSESSTGEQFF. In DNA, the CDR3 is TGCGCCAGCAGTGAGTCGTCAACCGGGGAGCAGTTCTTC.

This chain joins TRBV5-8 and TRBJ2-7; 7 bases fit TRBD1. Trimming took 0 bases from V and 3 from J; bases not matched to a gene: 9. Germline values: CDR1 SGHTS, CDR2 YDEGEE. CDR3 length: 16 residues. This CDR3 is CASSLDDRASFYEQYF. The CDR3 DNA sequence: TGTGCCAGCAGCTTGGACGACAGGGCCTCATTCTACGAGCAGTACTTC.

The chain employs TRBV5-1 and TRBJ1-2; 10 positions match TRBD1. The CDR3 has 14 amino acids. With 4 bases clipped from V and 4 bases from J, the junction kept 4 bases outside the gene matches. Per the germline V gene, CDR1 is SGHRS and CDR2 is YFSETQ. The CDR3 bases are TGCGCCAGCAGCCAAGGACAGGGGGGCTATGGCTACACCTTC. Translating it yields CASSQGQGGYGYTF. The whole variable domain, remainder taken from reference TRBV5-1 and TRBJ1-2, is KAGVTQTPRYLIKTRGQQVTLSCSPISGHRSVSWYQQTPGQGLQFLFEYFSETQRNKGNFPGRFSGRQFSNSRSEMNVSTLELGDSALYLCASSQGQGGYGYTFGSGTRLTVV.

Only a few counts were recorded for this clone. The chain links TRBV19 to TRBJ2-2; D might be TRBD2 (5 bases). V was clipped by 1 base and J by 0 bases, with 9 bases between them. The CDR3 totals 16 residues. The germline V gene has CDR1 LNHDA and CDR2 SQIVND (reference sequence). CDR3 loop: CASSIGSGANTGELFF. The CDR3 DNA reads TGTGCCAGTAGTATAGGCAGCGGAGCGAACACCGGGGAGCTGTTTTTT. Based on the CDR3 plus reference TRBV19 and TRBJ2-2, the full variable domain is DGGITQSPKYLFRKEGQNVTLSCEQNLNHDAMYWYRQDPGQGLRLIYYSQIVNDFQKGDIAEGYSVSREKKESFPLTVTSAQKNPTAFYLCASSIGSGANTGELFFGEGSRLTVL.